These 20 T cell receptor beta chains were all obtained from the same sample, sequenced in a study of cytomegalovirus exposure and HLA in healthy donors. Produced via immunoSEQ multiplex PCR; TCRdb's table is partial and in-frame only. This table has about 60,000 clones, 85% to 95% appearing once. The source material was PBMCs. The receptors were sampled from a woman younger than 35 in good health and CMV-seronegative.

This clone was detected only once. CDR3 sequence (DNA): TGTGCCAGCAGTGCGAAGCGGGGGGGCATCGTCTCCGGGGAGCTGTTTTTT. Encoded protein: CASSAKRGGIVSGELFF. This rearrangement joins TRBV2 to TRBJ2-2, with TRBD2 matching over 10 bases. Unmatched junction bases numbered 11, after V lost 4 bases and J lost 6 bases. In germline, CDR1 is SNHLY, CDR2 FYNNEI. This CDR3 contains 17 residues.

DNA of the CDR3: TGTGCCAGTCTTGGGCTCCCTGAAGCTTTCTTT. The encoded protein is CASLGLPEAFF. The chain carries TRBV2 and TRBJ1-1, with D unclear. The CDR3 is 11 residues long. The V gene lost 9 bases and the J gene lost 6 bases, with 11 bases spanning the gap. CDR1 SNHLY and CDR2 FYNNEI come from the germline V gene.

The chain combines TRBV9 with TRBJ1-2; D remains unclear. From germline, CDR1 is SGDLS and CDR2 YYNGEE. This CDR3 has 15 residues. V lost 2 bases to trimming and J lost 8 bases, with 19 bases between them. The CDR3 region has the DNA TGTGCCAGCAGCGTTCGTTCGCTGGCTCCAGGAGGCTACACCTTC. It is translated as CASSVRSLAPGGYTF.

This clone has just one count. This chain links TRBV6-5 with TRBJ1-6, with D possibly matching TRBD1 (5 bases). The V and J ends lost 6 bases and 7 bases respectively, with 13 bases between them. The CDR3 contains 14 residues. Germline-derived CDR1 and CDR2 are MNHEY and SVGAGI. CDR3 nucleotide sequence: TGTGCCAGCAGCCTTTTCCAGGGAAATTCACCCCTCCACTTT. Translation: CASSLFQGNSPLHF.

The V call is TRBV11-3, the J call TRBJ1-3; tentatively, D is TRBD1 (6 bases). The CDR3 is 15 amino acids. The V gene lost 3 bases and the J gene lost 0 bases, with 9 bases spanning the gap. The germline V gene encodes CDR1 SGHNT and CDR2 YENEEA. The CDR3 loop reads CASSLGHDSGNTIYF. CDR3 DNA: TGTGCCAGCAGCTTGGGACACGACTCTGGAAACACCATATATTTT. Full variable domain (rest looked up from reference TRBV11-3 and TRBJ1-3): EAGVVQSPRYKIIEKKQPVAFWCNPISGHNTLYWYLQNLGQGPELLIRYENEEAVDDSQLPKDRFSAERLKGVDSTLKIQPAELGDSAVYLCASSLGHDSGNTIYFGEGSWLTVV.

This clone came up many times. V is TRBV2 and J is TRBJ1-2; D remains unclear. The CDR3 is 13 residues long. The V gene's germline CDR1 is SNHLY and CDR2 FYNNEI. Deletions cut 2 bases from V and 7 bases from J, with 11 bases between. CDR3 protein: CASSELGGGGYTF. The CDR3 DNA reads as TGTGCCAGCAGTGAATTGGGAGGAGGTGGCTACACCTTC.

The gene calls are TRBV19 and TRBJ1-3; D unresolved. The CDR3 runs 12 residues. Trimming left V 8 bases short and J 4 bases short, with 9 bases between. Germline CDR1 reads LNHDA; CDR2 reads SQIVND (reference sequence). Written as DNA, the CDR3 is TGTGCCAGTCCTTCCCCGGGAAACACCATATATTTT. Amino acids: CASPSPGNTIYF.

The V gene is TRBV5-1, the J gene TRBJ1-2, with 9 bases aligning to TRBD1. V was clipped by 0 bases and J by 5 bases; unmatched bases: 8. Germline V gene data show CDR1 as SGHRS and CDR2 as YFSETQ. CDR3 length: 16 amino acids. The CDR3 DNA sequence: TGCGCCAGCAGCTTGGTCGAGGGGACAGGGTTATATGGCTACACCTTC. Amino acid sequence: CASSLVEGTGLYGYTF.

The chain has TRBV9 and TRBJ1-2; D gene unclear. The germline V gene has CDR1 SGDLS and CDR2 YYNGEE. The CDR3 extends over 12 amino acids. V lost 3 bases to trimming and J lost 6 bases, with 9 bases between them. CDR3 residues: CASSAGIHGYTF. The CDR3, as DNA: TGTGCCAGCAGCGCGGGAATCCATGGCTACACCTTC.

The rearrangement links TRBV2 to TRBJ1-1, with 7 bases identical to TRBD1. The CDR3 covers 13 residues. Germline CDR1 SNHLY, CDR2 FYNNEI. The V and J ends lost 9 bases and 0 bases, in that order; junction bases with no gene match: 4. CDR3 sequence: CARRQGLNTEAFF. CDR3 DNA sequence: TGTGCCAGAAGACAGGGCTTGAACACTGAAGCTTTCTTT.

The V gene is TRBV4-1, the J gene TRBJ2-2; tentatively, D is TRBD2 (6 bases). Germline V gene data show CDR1 as MGHRA and CDR2 as YSYEKL. V dropped 4 bases and J dropped 3 bases, with 6 bases sitting between them. The CDR3 has 13 amino acids. For the CDR3, the DNA is TGCGCCAGCAGCCGGGGGGACACCGGGGAGCTGTTTTTT. It encodes CASSRGDTGELFF.

The rearrangement uses TRBV6-4 and TRBJ2-1; 8 bases line up with TRBD2. This CDR3 is 15 amino acids long. Germline CDR1 reads MRHNA; CDR2 reads SNTAGT. With 0 bases clipped from V and 5 bases from J, the junction kept 3 bases outside the gene matches. The CDR3 nucleotides read TGTGCCAGCAGTGACTCTACGGGGGGGCACAATGAGCAGTTCTTC. Amino acids: CASSDSTGGHNEQFF.

The CDR3 region has the DNA TGTGCCAGTAGTATAGGAGACACCATATATTTT. Protein sequence: CASSIGDTIYF. The chain has TRBV19 and TRBJ1-3; D not resolved. Deletions cut 1 base from V and 8 bases from J, with 3 bases between. Germline CDR1 and CDR2: LNHDA and SQIVND (reference sequence). The CDR3 consists of 11 residues.

The V gene is TRBV25-1, the J gene TRBJ1-2; a possible D gene is TRBD1 (5 bases). The germline gives CDR1 MGHDK, CDR2 SYGVNS. V was pared by 5 bases and J by 2 bases, with 18 bases between. There are 16 residues in the CDR3. DNA for the CDR3: TGTGCCAGCAGTACGGGACGGGGGACGAGGAACTATGGCTACACCTTC. Translation gives CASSTGRGTRNYGYTF.

The genes are TRBV6-1 and TRBJ1-2, with 9 bases matching TRBD1. V lost 6 bases to trimming and J lost 7 bases; unmatched junction nucleotides: 6. This CDR3 is built from 13 residues. CDR1 and CDR2 from the germline V gene are MNHNS and SASEGT. CDR3 coding DNA: TGTGCCAGCAGGCGGACAGGGGACCCTGGCTACACCTTC. Translating it yields CASRRTGDPGYTF.

The rearrangement links TRBV5-1 to TRBJ2-3, with 11 bases identical to TRBD2. Trimming took 4 bases from V and 5 from J; bases not matched to a gene: 3. Germline loops: CDR1 SGHRS, CDR2 YFSETQ. The CDR3 extends over 14 amino acids. The CDR3, as DNA: TGCGCCAGCAGCCCTGGGACTAGCGGAGATACGCAGTATTTT. As protein: CASSPGTSGDTQYF.

V and J are TRBV5-6 and TRBJ2-1, with 8 nucleotides matching TRBD1. The CDR3 runs to 14 residues. Trimming at V came to 0 bases and at J to 9 bases, leaving 5 bases not matched to a gene. Germline values: CDR1 SGHDT, CDR2 YYEEEE. This chain's CDR3 is CASSLGSGGVEQFF. The CDR3 coding sequence is TGTGCCAGCAGCTTGGGTTCAGGGGGCGTTGAGCAGTTCTTC.

The V call is TRBV18, the J call TRBJ1-2; TRBD1 matches at 8 bases. Losses at the gene ends were 3 bases for V and 6 bases for J; bases not matched to a gene: 6. CDR1 and CDR2 from the germline V gene are KGHSH and LQKENI. The CDR3 spans 14 residues. The CDR3 is CASSPLDRANGYTF. The CDR3 DNA sequence: TGTGCCAGCTCACCTTTGGACAGGGCGAATGGCTACACCTTC.

This chain links TRBV18 with TRBJ1-1; TRBD1 matches 7 bases. The CDR3 has 14 amino acids. V trimming: 3 bases; J trimming: 6 bases; junction bases outside the gene matches: 7. Germline CDR1 and CDR2: KGHSH and LQKENI. The CDR3 loop reads CASSPDGQEAEAFF. Here the CDR3 DNA reads TGTGCCAGCTCACCTGATGGACAGGAGGCTGAAGCTTTCTTT.

The chain carries TRBV18 and TRBJ1-2; 7 nucleotides align to TRBD1. There are 15 residues in the CDR3. V shed 2 bases and J 3 bases; nucleotides not matched to a gene: 6. CDR1 is KGHSH and CDR2 is LQKENI in the germline V gene. The CDR3 protein is CASSPRQGDDYGYTF. CDR3 coding DNA: TGTGCCAGCTCACCAAGGCAGGGGGATGACTATGGCTACACCTTC.